The 27 T cell receptor beta chains listed next were all sequenced from one sample in a study of beta chain features in type 1 diabetes. Expressed TCRB transcripts were sequenced because the isolated RNA had all been reverse transcribed beforehand. The data were produced by immunoSEQ multiplex PCR, yet TCRdb's version contains in-frame clones alone and is incomplete. This table holds about 140,000 clones, less than 8.5% found once. The specimen sequenced was central memory CD4+ T cells from blood. These receptors all stem from a woman in her 30s in good health.

This chain links TRBV7-9 with TRBJ2-4; 9 positions agree with TRBD1. CDR1 and CDR2 (germline): SEHNR, FQNEAQ (reference sequence). This CDR3 region has 16 residues. Losses at the gene ends were 1 base for V and 1 base for J; bases not matched to a gene: 2. CDR3 coding DNA: TGTGCCAGCAGCTTAGTCGACAGGGGGGCCAAAAACATTCAGTACTTC. It encodes CASSLVDRGAKNIQYF.

This chain links TRBV5-6 with TRBJ1-3; D is ambiguous. Trimming took off 6 bases at V and 5 bases at J, with 24 bases between the two ends. CDR1 SGHDT and CDR2 YYEEEE come from the germline V gene. This CDR3 is 17 amino acids long. CDR3 region: CASTRRASGFSRNTIYF. Written as DNA, the CDR3 is TGTGCCAGCACCAGGAGGGCGTCGGGGTTTTCTAGAAACACCATATATTTT.

The genes are TRBV28 and TRBJ1-2; D possibly corresponds to TRBD1 (6 bases). Trimming cost V 6 bases and J 3 bases, with 23 bases left between them. The V gene's germline CDR1 is MDHEN and CDR2 SYDVKM. The CDR3 covers 17 residues. Here the CDR3 DNA reads TGTGCCAGCAGCCCAGGGGATGCCAAGATTTCCGACTATGGCTACACCTTC. Its protein product is CASSPGDAKISDYGYTF.

The chain carries TRBV28 and TRBJ1-2, with no clear D. The CDR3 length is 12 residues. CDR1 is MDHEN, CDR2 SYDVKM, per germline. The germline V and J ends were trimmed by 4 bases and 4 bases, with 7 bases remaining between them. This CDR3 is CASSSTVYGYTF. Written as DNA, the CDR3 is TGTGCCAGCAGTTCTACAGTCTATGGCTACACCTTC.

This clone has just a few counts. This chain links TRBV27 with TRBJ2-2; 11 bases fit TRBD2. Germline trimming cut 0 bases from V and 6 bases from J; bases unmatched to any gene: 6. Per the germline V gene, CDR1 is MNHEY and CDR2 is SMNVEV (reference sequence). The CDR3 consists of 17 residues. CDR3 in amino acids: CASSLSPTSGRAGELFF. The CDR3 coding sequence is TGTGCCAGCAGTTTATCGCCCACTAGCGGGAGAGCCGGGGAGCTGTTTTTT.

This chain connects TRBV21-1 to TRBJ2-7; the table's D call, TRBD1, has no DNA check behind it. TRBV21-1 corresponds to a pseudogene. The CDR3 has 19 residues. The CDR3 sequence is CASSTKNQPSGTGHYEQYF. The CDR3 DNA reads TGTGCCAGCAGCACGAAAAATCAACCGTCCGGGACAGGGCACTACGAGCAGTACTTC.

This clone has a handful of counts. J is TRBJ2-4 and V is TRBV6-5; 8 nucleotides line up with TRBD1. From germline, CDR1 is MNHEY and CDR2 SVGAGI. The J segment lost 8 bases and the V segment lost 0 bases, leaving 6 bases of the junction unmatched. The CDR3 is 15 amino acids. The CDR3 DNA sequence: TGTGCCAGCAGTTACTCGAGACAGGGGACGGACATTCAGTACTTC. This encodes CASSYSRQGTDIQYF.

J is TRBJ2-6 and V is TRBV18; TRBD2 matches at 7 bases. CDR1 KGHSH and CDR2 LQKENI come from the germline V gene. The CDR3 loop spans 17 amino acids. V lost 3 bases to trimming and J lost 3 bases; unmatched junction nucleotides: 8. The chain's CDR3 is CASSPPTTGGGANVLTF. DNA for the CDR3: TGTGCCAGCTCACCGCCTACGACGGGAGGTGGGGCCAACGTCCTGACTTTC.

This clone occurred a few times. V usage is TRBV4-3 and J usage is TRBJ2-1, with 8 bases lining up with TRBD2. V shed 3 bases and J 9 bases; nucleotides not matched to a gene: 4. The CDR3 consists of 13 residues. Germline lookup yields CDR1 LGHNA and CDR2 YSLEER. CDR3 region: CASSHPRGGEQFF. CDR3 DNA sequence: TGCGCCAGCAGCCACCCTCGGGGGGGTGAGCAGTTCTTC.

The V call is TRBV7-9, the J call TRBJ2-5; no clear D gene. The length of the CDR3 is 14 residues. Germline assignment: CDR1 SEHNR and CDR2 FQNEAQ (reference sequence). The V gene lost 1 base and the J gene lost 2 bases, with 8 bases spanning the gap. The CDR3 loop reads CASSLVLTQETQYF. The DNA for the CDR3 is TGTGCCAGCAGCTTAGTGTTAACTCAAGAGACCCAGTACTTC.

This clone was detected many times. The chain recombines TRBV4-2 with TRBJ2-5, with TRBD1 identical over 9 bases. Per the germline V gene, CDR1 is LGHNA and CDR2 is YNFKEQ. With 4 bases clipped from V and 7 bases from J, the junction kept 13 bases outside the gene matches. The CDR3 is made up of 16 amino acids. The CDR3 DNA reads TGTGCCAGCAGCCGGGAAGGCTTTGGGACAGGGAGGACCCAGTACTTC. As protein: CASSREGFGTGRTQYF.

This clone was counted a few times. The chain employs TRBV5-1 and TRBJ2-7, with 7 bases that match TRBD1. Germline V gene data show CDR1 as SGHRS and CDR2 as YFSETQ. Trimming took 0 bases from V and 0 from J; bases not matched to a gene: 9. The CDR3 length is 17 residues. CDR3 amino acids: CASSLGYRGALSYEQYF. CDR3 DNA: TGCGCCAGCAGCTTGGGGTACAGGGGAGCGCTCTCCTACGAGCAGTACTTC.

This clone has just a few counts. This chain joins TRBV27 and TRBJ2-3; TRBD2 aligns across 7 bases. The V gene's germline CDR1 is MNHEY and CDR2 SMNVEV (reference sequence). This CDR3 region has 15 residues. Germline trimming cut 4 bases from V and 0 bases from J; bases unmatched to any gene: 4. The CDR3 is CASSSQGGSTDTQYF. The CDR3 DNA sequence: TGTGCCAGCAGTTCCCAGGGAGGGAGCACAGATACGCAGTATTTT.

This clone was counted a few times. The chain is built from TRBV28 and TRBJ1-5; weak D call: TRBD1 (6 bases). The CDR3 spans 14 residues. Trimming removed 4 bases from V and 2 bases from J, with 9 bases in between. CDR1 and CDR2 (germline): MDHEN, SYDVKM. Written as DNA, the CDR3 is TGTGCCAGCAGTTCGTCAGGGGGCAATCAGCCCCAGCATTTT. Its translation is CASSSSGGNQPQHF.

The chain recombines TRBV23-1 with TRBJ2-1; TRBD2 matches at 10 bases. TRBV23-1 belongs to the ORF category, with a function that is uncertain. The CDR3 contains 18 residues. The V segment lost 4 bases and the J segment 4 bases; nucleotides outside the gene matches: 13. This CDR3 reads CASSRPGPRTSGYNEQFF. The CDR3, as DNA: TGCGCCAGCAGTCGACCGGGGCCGCGGACTAGCGGTTACAATGAGCAGTTCTTC.

The chain uses TRBV6-1 and TRBJ1-4; D perhaps matches TRBD1 (6 bases). Germline V gene lookup returns CDR1 MNHNS and CDR2 SASEGT. The CDR3 totals 15 residues. Trimming shortened V by 6 bases and J by 6 bases, and 17 bases separated the two germline ends. CDR3 region: CASSEAGGGDEKLFF. In DNA, the CDR3 is TGTGCCAGCAGCGAGGCGGGGGGCGGGGATGAAAAACTGTTTTTT.

Ten or more counts support this clone. The chain has TRBV4-3 and TRBJ2-3; maybe TRBD1 (6 bases). With 0 bases removed from V and 4 bases from J, the gap between germline ends came to 20 bases. This CDR3 comprises 18 residues. CDR1 and CDR2 (germline): LGHNA, YSLEER. CDR3 in amino acids: CASSQDRSRGGRADTQYF. The CDR3, as DNA: TGCGCCAGCAGCCAAGATCGATCAAGAGGGGGAAGAGCAGATACGCAGTATTTT.

By frequency in the sample, this clone is medium-sized. The chain uses TRBV18 and TRBJ1-2; 11 positions agree with TRBD1. The CDR3 has 13 amino acids. With V trimmed by 5 bases and J by 8 bases, 4 bases remained unmatched. CDR1 is KGHSH, CDR2 LQKENI, per germline. The CDR3 here is CASSAGTGGGYTF. The CDR3 DNA sequence: TGTGCCAGCTCAGCAGGGACAGGGGGAGGCTACACCTTC.

The sample holds a few counts of this clone. The chain couples TRBV19 to TRBJ2-5, with 8 bases identical to TRBD1. With V trimmed by 3 bases and J by 0 bases, 6 bases remained unmatched. The germline CDR1 and CDR2 sequences are LNHDA and SQIVND (reference sequence). The CDR3 extends over 16 amino acids. The CDR3 loop is CASSIRGRRHQETQYF. DNA of the CDR3: TGTGCCAGTAGTATCAGGGGGCGCCGTCACCAAGAGACCCAGTACTTC. Full variable domain (remainder filled in from reference TRBV19 and TRBJ2-5): DGGITQSPKYLFRKEGQNVTLSCEQNLNHDAMYWYRQDPGQGLRLIYYSQIVNDFQKGDIAEGYSVSREKKESFPLTVTSAQKNPTAFYLCASSIRGRRHQETQYFGPGTRLLVL.

This clone was picked up a small number of times. V is TRBV7-2 and J is TRBJ2-3, with D hard to call. The length of the CDR3 is 15 residues. V was shortened by 1 base and J by 1 base, with 9 bases between the two germline ends. Germline V gene data show CDR1 as SGHTA and CDR2 as FQGNSA. CDR3 sequence (DNA): TGTGCCAGCAGCTTAGGTGCCGAGGGCACAGATACGCAGTATTTT. This sequence encodes CASSLGAEGTDTQYF.

This clone has just a few counts. This chain connects TRBV7-9 to TRBJ2-4; 9 nucleotides match TRBD1. V was pared by 5 bases and J by 7 bases, with 6 bases of the junction left unmatched. From germline, CDR1 is SEHNR and CDR2 FQNEAQ (reference sequence). The CDR3 runs to 14 residues. CDR3 in DNA: TGTGCCAGCAGCACCACCGGGACAGGGAACATTCAGTACTTC. This codes for CASSTTGTGNIQYF.

This clone was counted a few times. CDR3 sequence (DNA): TGTGCCAGCAGCCTTTCGACTAGCGGGAGGACAGATACGCAGTATTTT. It translates to CASSLSTSGRTDTQYF. The chain employs TRBV7-2 and TRBJ2-3, with TRBD2 identical over 13 bases. V lost 5 bases and J lost 3; bases outside the gene matches: 5. Germline CDR1 is SGHTA and CDR2 is FQGNSA. There are 16 residues in the CDR3.

In its sample, this clone was seen many times. The J gene is TRBJ1-2, the V gene TRBV29-1; possibly TRBD1 for D (5 bases). The germline gives CDR1 SQVTM, CDR2 ANQGSEA. V lost 7 bases to trimming and J lost 3 bases, with 12 bases between them. The CDR3 has 12 residues. The CDR3 is CSAGGLDYGYTF. The DNA for the CDR3 is TGCAGCGCCGGGGGTTTGGACTATGGCTACACCTTC.

This clone has only a few counts. The V gene is TRBV5-6, the J gene TRBJ2-7, with a tentative D call TRBD1 (5 bases). CDR1 SGHDT and CDR2 YYEEEE come from the germline V gene. V lost 0 bases and J lost 3, with 13 bases in between. CDR3 length: 15 amino acids. For the CDR3, the DNA is TGTGCCAGCAGCTTGGCCTATCGTCAGGGCTACGAGCAGTACTTC. It translates to CASSLAYRQGYEQYF.

V gene TRBV21-1 combines with J gene TRBJ2-1; no DNA check was done on the table's D call, TRBD2. TRBV21-1 is described as a pseudogene. This CDR3 has 17 residues. The CDR3 nucleotides read TGTGCCAGCAGCAAAGGTCCTAGCGGGAGGCTGAGCGATGAGCAGTTCTTC. It yields the protein CASSKGPSGRLSDEQFF.

There are a few counts of this clone. The V gene is TRBV4-2, the J gene TRBJ2-1, with D tentatively TRBD2 (5 bases). The CDR3 contains 13 residues. Trimming took off 10 bases at V and 3 bases at J, with 13 bases between the two ends. Germline lookup yields CDR1 LGHNA and CDR2 YNFKEQ. In nucleotides, the CDR3 is TGTGCCACCTCAACGGGATACTACAATGAGCAGTTCTTC. Translating it yields CATSTGYYNEQFF.

This clone was picked up one time. One junction end does not reproduce the germline sequence, and a read error may be involved. This same CDR3 is encoded by further DNA sequences in the sample. V and J are TRBV6-5 and TRBJ2-1; perhaps TRBD2 as D (7 bases). CDR1 and CDR2 (germline): MNHEY, SVGAGI. This CDR3 is 11 amino acids long. The DNA of the CDR3 is TGTGCTAGCAATAAGGGGGGGGAGCAGTTCTTC. This translates into CASNKGGEQFF.